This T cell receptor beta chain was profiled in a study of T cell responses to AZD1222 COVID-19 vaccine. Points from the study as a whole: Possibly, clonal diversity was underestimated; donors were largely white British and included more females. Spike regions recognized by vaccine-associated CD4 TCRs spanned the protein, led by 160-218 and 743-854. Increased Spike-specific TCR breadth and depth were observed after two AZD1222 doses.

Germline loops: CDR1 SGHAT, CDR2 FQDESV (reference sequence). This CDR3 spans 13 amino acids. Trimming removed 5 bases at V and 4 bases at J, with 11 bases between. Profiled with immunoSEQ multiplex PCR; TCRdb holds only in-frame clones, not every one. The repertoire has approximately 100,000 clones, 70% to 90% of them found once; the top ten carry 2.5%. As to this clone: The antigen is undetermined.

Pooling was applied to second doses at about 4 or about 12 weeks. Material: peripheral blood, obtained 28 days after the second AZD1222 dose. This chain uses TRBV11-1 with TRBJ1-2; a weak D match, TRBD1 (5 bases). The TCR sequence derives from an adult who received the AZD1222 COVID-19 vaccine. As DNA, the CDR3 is TGTGCCAGCAGCCCCGGGACTCTCTATGGCTACACCTTC. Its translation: CASSPGTLYGYTF.